Following are 20 T cell receptor beta chains from one sample sequenced in a study of a mutant IDH1 vaccine in newly diagnosed glioma. As for time point: week 5, during vaccination. One vaccine dose held 300 ug of mutant IDH1 20-mer peptide and came with topical imiquimod. Here immunoSEQ multiplex PCR was the method, and the copy in TCRdb shows in-frame clones only, minus some. The sample carries about 59,000 clones, 70% to 90% recorded once. Antigen specificity for these receptors is unknown. Specimen: PBMCs, collected from a glioma patient whose treatment included an IDH1 peptide vaccine. These receptors all stem from a woman aged 40 to 50 with glioma.

The genes are TRBV5-1 and TRBJ2-7; D is possibly TRBD2 (5 bases). Trimming removed 4 bases from V and 4 bases from J, with 15 bases in between. The CDR3 contains 14 residues. Germline CDR1 reads SGHRS; CDR2 reads YFSETQ. The chain's CDR3 is CASSPAAESYEQYF. The CDR3 coding sequence is TGCGCCAGCAGCCCAGCGGCAGAATCGTACGAGCAGTACTTC.

The chain uses TRBV5-1 and TRBJ2-7; D gene ambiguous. Germline V gives CDR1 SGHRS, CDR2 YFSETQ. The CDR3 length is 11 residues. The ends were cut back, 4 bases at V and 0 bases at J, with 2 bases in the middle. DNA of the CDR3: TGCGCCAGCAGCGACTCCTACGAGCAGTACTTC. It yields the protein CASSDSYEQYF. The full variable domain, completed using reference TRBV5-1 and TRBJ2-7, is KAGVTQTPRYLIKTRGQQVTLSCSPISGHRSVSWYQQTPGQGLQFLFEYFSETQRNKGNFPGRFSGRQFSNSRSEMNVSTLELGDSALYLCASSDSYEQYFGPGTRLTVT.

The J gene is TRBJ2-5, the V gene TRBV27; tentatively, D is TRBD1 or TRBD2 (5 bases each). Germline lookup yields CDR1 MNHEY and CDR2 SMNVEV (reference sequence). The CDR3 runs to 15 residues. Deletions cut 3 bases from V and 1 base from J, with 12 bases between. In nucleotides, the CDR3 is TGTGCCAGCAGTTTTGCAATTGGGGGCCAAGAGACCCAGTACTTC. Protein sequence: CASSFAIGGQETQYF.

The V and J genes are TRBV5-4 and TRBJ1-1, with TRBD1 identical over 11 bases. Unmatched junction bases numbered 5, after V lost 2 bases and J lost 5 bases. CDR3 size: 15 residues. Germline lookup yields CDR1 SGHNT and CDR2 YYREEE (reference sequence). CDR3 nucleotides: TGTGCCAGCAGCTTACCGGACAGGGGGCGTACTGAAGCTTTCTTT. It translates to CASSLPDRGRTEAFF. Full variable domain (missing parts from reference TRBV5-4 and TRBJ1-1): ETGVTQSPTHLIKTRGQQVTLRCSSQSGHNTVSWYQQALGQGPQFIFQYYREEENGRGNFPPRFSGLQFPNYSSELNVNALELDDSALYLCASSLPDRGRTEAFFGQGTRLTVV.

The V and J genes are TRBV5-4 and TRBJ2-5; TRBD2 agrees at 8 bases. V lost 1 base, J lost 4 bases, and 6 bases stayed unmatched. The CDR3 extends over 15 amino acids. CDR1 and CDR2 (germline): SGHNT, YYREEE (reference sequence). CDR3: CASSLSAGARETQYF. The CDR3 region has the DNA TGTGCCAGCAGCTTGTCAGCGGGGGCGAGAGAGACCCAGTACTTC.

This clone was recorded once. The CDR3 DNA reads TGTGCCTGGAGCGGGCCAGGGCAGATCGATGGCTACACCTTC. This encodes CAWSGPGQIDGYTF. This chain links TRBV30 with TRBJ1-2, with D perhaps matching TRBD1 (5 bases). CDR3 length: 14 amino acids. Trimming removed 3 bases at V and 6 bases at J, with 17 bases between. Germline V gives CDR1 GTSNPN, CDR2 SVGIG (reference sequence).

The V call is TRBV5-1, the J call TRBJ1-2; D is possibly TRBD1 (5 bases). Germline lookup yields CDR1 SGHRS and CDR2 YFSETQ. Trimming took 0 bases from V and 8 from J, leaving 11 bases between them. The CDR3 has 13 amino acids. The CDR3 is CASSLEGVGGYTF. As DNA, the CDR3 is TGCGCCAGCAGCTTGGAAGGGGTAGGGGGCTACACCTTC. The full variable domain, with the rest looked up from reference TRBV5-1 and TRBJ1-2, is KAGVTQTPRYLIKTRGQQVTLSCSPISGHRSVSWYQQTPGQGLQFLFEYFSETQRNKGNFPGRFSGRQFSNSRSEMNVSTLELGDSALYLCASSLEGVGGYTFGSGTRLTVV.

The chain joins TRBV7-2 to TRBJ2-3, with D unclear. The V end lost 0 bases, the J end lost 2 bases, and 15 bases lay between the germline ends. This CDR3 region has 17 residues. The germline V gene encodes CDR1 SGHTA and CDR2 FQGNSA. As DNA, the CDR3 is TGTGCCAGCAGCTTAGCGGCGGACCTTTCTCCCACAGATACGCAGTATTTT. It encodes CASSLAADLSPTDTQYF.

This chain uses TRBV5-1 with TRBJ2-3; 8 bases align to TRBD2. CDR1 and CDR2 from the germline V gene are SGHRS and YFSETQ. This CDR3 has 16 residues. The J segment lost 1 base and the V segment lost 0 bases, leaving 4 bases of the junction unmatched. As DNA, the CDR3 is TGCGCCAGCAGCTTGGGGATAGCGGGACGCACAGATACGCAGTATTTT. This encodes CASSLGIAGRTDTQYF.

The rearrangement links TRBV11-2 to TRBJ2-5, with D perhaps matching TRBD1 (6 bases). V shed 6 bases and J shed 5 bases, with 16 bases lying between them. Germline lookup yields CDR1 SGHAT and CDR2 FQNNGV. CDR3 length: 14 amino acids. As DNA, the CDR3 is TGTGCCAGCAGTGCAGGGGCCCTGGATGAGACCCAGTACTTC. It yields the protein CASSAGALDETQYF.

CDR3 protein: CASRSTQGDQPQHF. The CDR3 nucleotides read TGTGCCAGCAGGTCCACCCAGGGCGATCAGCCCCAGCATTTT. The chain has TRBV27 and TRBJ1-5; maybe TRBD1 (5 bases). The CDR3 totals 14 residues. The germline V gene has CDR1 MNHEY and CDR2 SMNVEV (reference sequence). V gave up 6 bases and J gave up 5 bases, with 14 bases separating them.

This sequence joins TRBV5-5 and TRBJ1-1; D may be TRBD1 (6 bases). V lost 3 bases and J 6 bases, leaving 15 bases between the germline ends. This CDR3 is 14 amino acids long. Germline values: CDR1 SGHKS, CDR2 YYEKEE (reference sequence). The CDR3 reads CASSSNSGGAEAFF. CDR3 DNA sequence: TGTGCCAGCAGCTCCAATTCGGGGGGCGCTGAAGCTTTCTTT. The full variable domain, rest sourced from reference TRBV5-5 and TRBJ1-1, is DAGVTQSPTHLIKTRGQQVTLRCSPISGHKSVSWYQQVLGQGPQFIFQYYEKEERGRGNFPDRFSARQFPNYSSELNVNALLLGDSALYLCASSSNSGGAEAFFGQGTRLTVV.

The rearrangement uses TRBV2 and TRBJ1-1; a weak D match, TRBD1 (5 bases). Germline values: CDR1 SNHLY, CDR2 FYNNEI. The germline V and J ends were trimmed by 10 bases and 0 bases, with 12 bases remaining between them. The CDR3 has 13 residues. The CDR3 DNA sequence: TGTGCCACAACGGGGCAGGTGAACACTGAAGCTTTCTTT. Translated: CATTGQVNTEAFF.

V is TRBV7-8 and J is TRBJ1-1; TRBD1 matches at 7 bases. The CDR3 has 13 residues. Germline lookup yields CDR1 SGHVS and CDR2 FQNEAQ. The V and J ends lost 8 bases and 4 bases, in that order; junction bases with no gene match: 7. As DNA, the CDR3 is TGTGCCAGCGGCCAGGGGGGCGGCACTGAAGCTTTCTTT. Protein sequence: CASGQGGGTEAFF.

The rearrangement uses TRBV9 and TRBJ2-2, with D maybe TRBD1 (5 bases). V was pared by 6 bases and J by 6 bases, with 15 bases between. Germline values: CDR1 SGDLS, CDR2 YYNGEE. This CDR3 is built from 14 residues. DNA of the CDR3: TGTGCCAGCACCGTCAGGGCGGCGTCCGGGGAGCTGTTTTTT. Its protein is CASTVRAASGELFF.

In its sample, this clone was seen a few times. V is TRBV6-5 and J is TRBJ2-3; TRBD2 matches 9 bases. CDR1 is MNHEY, CDR2 SVGAGI, per germline. V gave up 6 bases and J gave up 2 bases; unmatched junction bases: 6. This CDR3 is 15 amino acids long. This chain's CDR3 is CASSRTSDLTDTQYF. CDR3 coding DNA: TGTGCCAGCAGCCGGACTAGCGACCTCACAGATACGCAGTATTTT.

The chain links TRBV14 to TRBJ2-7; possibly TRBD2 for D (6 bases). The CDR3 has 17 amino acids. V was clipped by 1 base and J by 6 bases, with 22 bases between them. Germline-derived CDR1 and CDR2 are SGHDN and FVKESK. The CDR3 nucleotides are TGTGCCAGCAGCCAAGTTCTTTCCGGGACTCTTACGGGCGAGCAGTACTTC. Protein product: CASSQVLSGTLTGEQYF.

This sequence joins TRBV7-9 and TRBJ1-2; no reliable D call. In germline, CDR1 is SEHNR, CDR2 FQNEAQ (reference sequence). The CDR3 extends over 13 amino acids. V lost 5 bases, J lost 3 bases, and 10 bases lay in between. DNA of the CDR3: TGTGCCAGCAGCGCACGGACGGACTATGGCTACACCTTC. This translates into CASSARTDYGYTF.

J is TRBJ1-2 and V is TRBV4-2; unclear D gene. This CDR3 is 14 amino acids long. V lost 0 bases and J lost 5, with 10 bases in between. Germline V lookup: CDR1 LGHNA, CDR2 YNFKEQ. CDR3 protein: CASSQDLTLYGYTF. For the CDR3, the DNA is TGTGCCAGCAGCCAAGATCTTACCCTTTATGGCTACACCTTC.

The chain has TRBV11-2 and TRBJ1-3; unclear D gene. This CDR3 is 16 amino acids long. Germline CDR1 reads SGHAT; CDR2 reads FQNNGV. Trimming took 1 base from V and 0 from J, leaving 10 bases between them. DNA of the CDR3: TGTGCCAGCAGCTTAGCTCGGGCGTACTCTGGAAACACCATATATTTT. This gives the protein CASSLARAYSGNTIYF.